The 5 T cell receptor beta chains given below trace back to one sample, sequenced in a study of vaccination and CD4 T cells after COVID-19. For these receptors, no antigen is known. Sequencing of the DNA from cultured CD4+ T cells was carried out with the Oncomine TCR Beta short-read assay. TCRdb re-called the PCR reads through MiXCR, storing one row per CDR3 protein. The sample lists about 25,000 distinct CDR3 sequences, about 29% occurring once. Specified time point: late sampling 161 to 241 days after vaccination in a few convalescent patients. Indicated treatment: roughly ten-day PBMC culture with coronavirus spike peptide pools or control peptides (ViraFEST assay). Material: CD4+ T cells from blood, cultured in vitro, obtained about 7 months after SARS-CoV-2 vaccination. These TCRs come from a human donor who had recovered from COVID-19.

The V and J genes are TRBV10-3 and TRBJ2-7; D gene uncertain. The CDR3 has 13 amino acids. Between the trimmed V and J ends, which lost 2 bases and 6 bases, there was a span of 11 bases. Per germline, CDR1 ENHRY and CDR2 SYGVKD. CDR3 sequence: CAISEGNEFEQYF. The DNA of the CDR3 is TGTGCCATCAGTGAGGGGAACGAGTTCGAGCAGTACTTC.

V gene TRBV19 combines with J gene TRBJ2-5, with 12 positions matching TRBD2. The CDR3 is made up of 15 amino acids. The germline V gene has CDR1 LNHDA and CDR2 SQIVND (reference sequence). V trimming: 5 bases; J trimming: 4 bases; junction bases outside the gene matches: 5. CDR3 nucleotides: TGTGCCAGTAGTCGGACTAGCGGGATTGGAGAGACCCAGTACTTC. Translated, it gives CASSRTSGIGETQYF.

V and J are TRBV27 and TRBJ1-3; 7 nucleotides match TRBD1. The CDR3 is 15 residues long. In germline, CDR1 is MNHEY, CDR2 SMNVEV (reference sequence). Trimming took 6 bases from V and 2 from J; bases not matched to a gene: 7. The CDR3 DNA reads as TGTGCCAGCAGACGATCCGGGACAGCTGGAAACACCATATATTTT. Its protein product is CASRRSGTAGNTIYF.

In this sample, this clonotype turned up a few times. The chain uses TRBV20-1 and TRBJ1-1, with D maybe TRBD1 (6 bases). CDR3 length equals 14 residues. The V end lost 0 bases, the J end lost 2 bases, and 10 bases lay between the germline ends. The germline V gene encodes CDR1 DFQATT and CDR2 SNEGSKA (reference sequence). CDR3: CSARDGQINTEAFF. CDR3 in DNA: TGCAGTGCTAGAGATGGACAGATCAACACTGAAGCTTTCTTT.

The V and J genes are TRBV11-3 and TRBJ2-1, with 12 bases identical to TRBD2. From germline, CDR1 is SGHNT and CDR2 YENEEA. The CDR3 is 16 amino acids. Trimming took 4 bases from V and 4 from J; bases not matched to a gene: 5. The chain's CDR3 is CASSSAGTSGYNEQFF. The CDR3 region has the DNA TGTGCCAGCAGCTCCGCCGGGACTAGCGGGTACAATGAGCAGTTCTTC.